This is a list of T cell receptor beta chains from one sample in a study of blood T cell repertoires in COVID-19. Sequenced by immunoSEQ multiplex PCR; TCRdb stores in-frame clones only, minus some. The sample includes fewer than 200,000 clones, over 80% of them seen just once. The sample comprised peripheral blood. Source of these receptors: a woman older than 75 with active or convalescent COVID-19. The CDR3 runs from the conserved cysteine through the conserved F or W. Fields, in order: V gene, J gene, D gene, clone size, CDR3 protein, CDR3 DNA. A D gene is named only where the DNA matches it firmly. Some rows have no size entry. The others give once, few or many, or a class for an expanded clone.

V gene: TRBV7-9; J gene: TRBJ2-5; D gene: .; clone size: .; CDR3 protein: CASCPGGFSQETQYF; CDR3 DNA: TGTGCCAGCTGCCCCGGCGGGTTCTCCCAAGAGACCCAGTACTTC
V gene: TRBV9; J gene: TRBJ1-2; D gene: TRBD1; clone size: .; CDR3 protein: CASSARTGGDLYGYTF; CDR3 DNA: TGTGCCAGCAGCGCTCGGACAGGGGGTGATCTCTATGGCTACACCTTC
V gene: TRBV7-2; J gene: TRBJ2-3; D gene: TRBD2; clone size: .; CDR3 protein: CASSLRGLAGGADTQYF; CDR3 DNA: TGTGCCAGCAGCTTAAGAGGACTAGCGGGTGGGGCAGATACGCAGTATTTT
V gene: TRBV30; J gene: TRBJ1-5; D gene: .; clone size: few; CDR3 protein: CAWSVPGLLISNQPQHF; CDR3 DNA: TGTGCCTGGAGTGTACCAGGATTGCTAATAAGCAATCAGCCCCAGCATTTT
V gene: TRBV10-3; J gene: TRBJ1-4; D gene: .; clone size: .; CDR3 protein: CAIGEGAGNEKLFF; CDR3 DNA: TGTGCCATCGGGGAGGGCGCGGGGAATGAAAAACTGTTTTTT
V gene: TRBV20-1; J gene: TRBJ1-4; D gene: .; clone size: .; CDR3 protein: CSARKEKLFF; CDR3 DNA: TGCAGTGCGCGAAAGGAAAAACTGTTTTTT
V gene: TRBV29-1; J gene: TRBJ1-1; D gene: TRBD1; clone size: .; CDR3 protein: CSVEGEGTAFMNTEAFF; CDR3 DNA: TGCAGCGTTGAAGGAGAGGGGACAGCATTTATGAACACTGAAGCTTTCTTT
V gene: TRBV19; J gene: TRBJ1-4; D gene: .; clone size: .; CDR3 protein: CASSRGTLEKLFF; CDR3 DNA: TGTGCCAGTAGTAGGGGGACATTGGAAAAACTGTTTTTT
V gene: TRBV12-3/TRBV12-4; J gene: TRBJ1-1; D gene: .; clone size: .; CDR3 protein: CASSFRQDTEAFF; CDR3 DNA: TGTGCCAGCAGTTTTCGGCAGGACACTGAAGCTTTCTTT
V gene: TRBV19; J gene: TRBJ1-1; D gene: .; clone size: .; CDR3 protein: CASSPLVLRDTEAFF; CDR3 DNA: TGTGCCAGTAGTCCTTTGGTTCTTCGGGACACTGAAGCTTTCTTT
V gene: TRBV9; J gene: TRBJ2-1; D gene: .; clone size: .; CDR3 protein: CASSPPPAGWVNEQFF; CDR3 DNA: TGTGCCAGCAGCCCTCCTCCGGCAGGGTGGGTGAATGAGCAGTTCTTC
V gene: TRBV5-4; J gene: TRBJ2-7; D gene: TRBD1; clone size: .; CDR3 protein: CASSQGRQGAGYEQYF; CDR3 DNA: TGTGCCAGCAGCCAGGGGCGACAGGGGGCAGGATACGAGCAGTACTTC
V gene: TRBV2; J gene: TRBJ2-3; D gene: .; clone size: .; CDR3 protein: CASARDSSTDTQYF; CDR3 DNA: TGTGCCAGCGCACGGGACTCCAGCACAGATACGCAGTATTTT
V gene: TRBV7-2; J gene: TRBJ2-1; D gene: .; clone size: .; CDR3 protein: CASSFWANEQFF; CDR3 DNA: TGTGCCAGCAGCTTCTGGGCCAATGAGCAGTTCTTC
V gene: TRBV5-1; J gene: TRBJ1-4; D gene: .; clone size: .; CDR3 protein: CASSGGGTNEKLFF; CDR3 DNA: TGCGCCAGCAGTGGCGGGGGAACTAATGAAAAACTGTTTTTT
V gene: TRBV6-4; J gene: TRBJ1-1; D gene: .; clone size: .; CDR3 protein: CASSDSRYVTEAFF; CDR3 DNA: TGTGCCAGCAGTGACTCACGGTATGTTACTGAAGCTTTCTTT
V gene: TRBV12-3/TRBV12-4; J gene: TRBJ2-7; D gene: .; clone size: .; CDR3 protein: CASRLQGSDEQYF; CDR3 DNA: TGTGCCAGCAGATTACAGGGATCGGACGAGCAGTACTTC
V gene: TRBV7-2; J gene: TRBJ1-5; D gene: .; clone size: .; CDR3 protein: CASSARGQPQHF; CDR3 DNA: TGTGCCAGCAGCGCAAGGGGTCAGCCCCAGCATTTT
V gene: TRBV18; J gene: TRBJ2-7; D gene: .; clone size: .; CDR3 protein: CASSPRQGSSYEQYF; CDR3 DNA: TGTGCCAGCTCACCACGGCAGGGGAGCTCCTACGAGCAGTACTTC
V gene: TRBV3-1/TRBV3-2; J gene: TRBJ2-1; D gene: TRBD2; clone size: once; CDR3 protein: CASSLDSGGGRDNEQFF; CDR3 DNA: TGTGCCAGCAGCCTGGATAGCGGGGGGGGACGTGACAATGAGCAGTTCTTC
V gene: TRBV5-1; J gene: TRBJ1-3; D gene: TRBD1; clone size: .; CDR3 protein: CASSLAPPGGLSGNTIYF; CDR3 DNA: TGCGCCAGCAGCTTGGCCCCCCCAGGGGGCCTCTCTGGAAACACCATATATTTT
V gene: TRBV19; J gene: TRBJ1-5; D gene: TRBD1; clone size: .; CDR3 protein: CASRTTTRTGNNQPQHF; CDR3 DNA: TGTGCCAGTAGAACCACTACCCGGACAGGTAACAATCAGCCCCAGCATTTT
V gene: TRBV11-2; J gene: TRBJ1-6; D gene: .; clone size: .; CDR3 protein: CASSFMRVGHSPLHF; CDR3 DNA: TGTGCCAGCAGCTTTATGAGGGTCGGGCATTCACCCCTCCACTTT
V gene: TRBV18; J gene: TRBJ1-5; D gene: .; clone size: .; CDR3 protein: CASSPGEGTQPQHF; CDR3 DNA: TGTGCCAGCTCACCAGGTGAGGGAACCCAGCCCCAGCATTTT
V gene: TRBV9; J gene: TRBJ1-3; D gene: .; clone size: .; CDR3 protein: CASSPGGATGNTIYF; CDR3 DNA: TGTGCCAGCAGCCCCGGGGGGGCGACTGGAAACACCATATATTTT
V gene: TRBV19; J gene: TRBJ2-7; D gene: .; clone size: .; CDR3 protein: CASSIPGLSYEQYF; CDR3 DNA: TGTGCCAGTAGTATCCCGGGACTCTCCTACGAGCAGTACTTC
V gene: TRBV6-5; J gene: TRBJ2-2; D gene: .; clone size: .; CDR3 protein: CASSLQGLPGELFF; CDR3 DNA: TGTGCCAGCAGCCTGCAGGGGTTGCCCGGGGAGCTGTTTTTT
V gene: TRBV7-9; J gene: TRBJ1-1; D gene: .; clone size: .; CDR3 protein: CASSGGYMNTEAFF; CDR3 DNA: TGTGCCAGCAGCGGGGGGTATATGAACACTGAAGCTTTCTTT
V gene: TRBV6-6; J gene: TRBJ2-2; D gene: TRBD1; clone size: .; CDR3 protein: CASSYRDRGAGELFF; CDR3 DNA: TGTGCCAGCAGTTACAGAGACAGGGGCGCCGGGGAGCTGTTTTTT
V gene: TRBV4-1; J gene: TRBJ2-3; D gene: .; clone size: .; CDR3 protein: CASSLSTDTQYF; CDR3 DNA: TGCGCCAGCAGCTTAAGCACAGATACGCAGTATTTT
V gene: TRBV19; J gene: TRBJ1-5; D gene: TRBD1; clone size: .; CDR3 protein: CASSITGDQPQHF; CDR3 DNA: TGTGCCAGTAGTATTACAGGGGATCAGCCCCAGCATTTT
V gene: TRBV27; J gene: TRBJ2-2; D gene: .; clone size: .; CDR3 protein: CASRLSNTGELFF; CDR3 DNA: TGTGCCAGCAGACTCTCGAACACCGGGGAGCTGTTTTTT
V gene: TRBV12-3/TRBV12-4; J gene: TRBJ2-1; D gene: TRBD1; clone size: .; CDR3 protein: CASSPDRAPFF; CDR3 DNA: TGTGCCAGCAGCCCTGACAGGGCCCCGTTCTTC
V gene: TRBV3-1/TRBV3-2; J gene: TRBJ1-1; D gene: .; clone size: .; CDR3 protein: CASSPSGTLITEAFF; CDR3 DNA: TGTGCCAGCAGCCCCTCCGGGACACTTATCACTGAAGCTTTCTTT
V gene: TRBV5-4; J gene: TRBJ2-3; D gene: .; clone size: .; CDR3 protein: CASSLDGASTDTQYF; CDR3 DNA: TGTGCCAGCAGCCTGGATGGGGCTAGCACAGATACGCAGTATTTT
V gene: TRBV6-5; J gene: TRBJ1-3; D gene: .; clone size: .; CDR3 protein: CASSYSGPLSGNTIYF; CDR3 DNA: TGTGCCAGCAGTTACTCGGGGCCCCTCTCTGGAAACACCATATATTTT
V gene: TRBV19; J gene: TRBJ1-1; D gene: TRBD1; clone size: once; CDR3 protein: CASSPGDSNTEAFF; CDR3 DNA: TGTGCCAGTAGTCCGGGGGACAGCAACACTGAAGCTTTCTTT
V gene: TRBV19; J gene: TRBJ2-3; D gene: TRBD2; clone size: .; CDR3 protein: CASSIRGLIPGLETDTQYF; CDR3 DNA: TGTGCCAGTAGTATTCGGGGTTTGATACCGGGACTAGAAACAGATACGCAGTATTTT
V gene: TRBV9; J gene: TRBJ2-4; D gene: TRBD1; clone size: .; CDR3 protein: CASSEQGAKNIQYF; CDR3 DNA: TGTGCCAGCAGCGAACAGGGGGCCAAAAACATTCAGTACTTC
V gene: TRBV7-9; J gene: TRBJ1-1; D gene: .; clone size: .; CDR3 protein: CASSPWGDGNTEAFF; CDR3 DNA: TGTGCCAGCAGCCCATGGGGGGATGGGAACACTGAAGCTTTCTTT
V gene: TRBV19; J gene: TRBJ1-2; D gene: TRBD1; clone size: .; CDR3 protein: CATNDRDANYGYTF; CDR3 DNA: TGTGCCACAAACGACAGGGACGCTAACTATGGCTACACCTTC